This T cell receptor beta chain was retrieved from a study of blood T cell repertoires in COVID-19. Overall study context: Samples taken during acute and convalescent COVID-19 were collected in the United States, Italy and Spain. Nucleic acid was either cDNA or gDNA, and it came from T cells, B-cell-depleted T cells, or PBMCs.

How the authors handled the data: The authors estimated nucleated cell counts from reference gene primer amplification. Profiled with immunoSEQ multiplex PCR; TCRdb holds only in-frame clones, not every one. The V and J calls and clone size were taken over from that table, and D and trimming were inferred from the DNA. The sample holds tens of thousands of clones, around 87% seen once. The CDR3 is made up of 13 amino acids. The V segment lost 1 base and the J segment 6 bases; nucleotides outside the gene matches: 2. Germline CDR1 SGHKS, CDR2 YYEKEE (reference sequence). This sequence originates from a human donor in a cohort sampled during active COVID-19. The source material was peripheral blood. The chain is built from TRBV5-5 and TRBJ2-7, with 9 bases identical to TRBD1. CDR3 nucleotide sequence: TGTGCCAGCAGCTTGACAGGGGGCAGCGAGCAGTACTTC. Encoded protein: CASSLTGGSEQYF.